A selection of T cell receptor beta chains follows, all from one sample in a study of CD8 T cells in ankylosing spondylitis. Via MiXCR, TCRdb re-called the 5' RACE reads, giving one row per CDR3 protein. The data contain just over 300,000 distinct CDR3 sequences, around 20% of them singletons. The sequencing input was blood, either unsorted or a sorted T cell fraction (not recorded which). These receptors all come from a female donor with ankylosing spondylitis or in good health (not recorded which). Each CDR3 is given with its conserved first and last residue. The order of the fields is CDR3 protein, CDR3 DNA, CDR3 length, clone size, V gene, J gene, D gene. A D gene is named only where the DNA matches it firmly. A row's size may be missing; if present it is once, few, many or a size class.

CDR3aa: CSARGTTNYNEQFF; CDR3nt: TGCAGTGCTAGAGGGACTACCAACTACAATGAGCAGTTCTTC; len: 14; abundance: .; v_gene: TRBV20-1; j_gene: TRBJ2-1; d_gene: .
CDR3aa: CASSQDPLGSTEAFF; CDR3nt: TGCGCCAGCAGCCAAGATCCCCTTGGCAGCACTGAAGCTTTCTTT; len: 15; abundance: many; v_gene: TRBV4-3; j_gene: TRBJ1-1; d_gene: .
CDR3aa: CASSFSDRGDYEQYF; CDR3nt: TGTGCCAGCAGTTTTTCTGACAGGGGAGACTACGAGCAGTACTTC; len: 15; abundance: .; v_gene: TRBV12-3/TRBV12-4; j_gene: TRBJ2-7; d_gene: TRBD1
CDR3aa: CASSQEGMRGLQYNEQFF; CDR3nt: TGTGCCAGCAGCCAAGAGGGTATGAGGGGACTACAGTACAATGAGCAGTTCTTC; len: 18; abundance: many; v_gene: TRBV3-1; j_gene: TRBJ2-1; d_gene: TRBD2
CDR3aa: CASSESGSSYNEQFF; CDR3nt: TGTGCCAGCAGTGAGAGCGGGAGCTCCTACAATGAGCAGTTCTTC; len: 15; abundance: many; v_gene: TRBV6-1; j_gene: TRBJ2-1; d_gene: TRBD2
CDR3aa: CSASSSGADYEQYF; CDR3nt: TGCAGTGCTAGTAGTAGTGGGGCAGATTACGAGCAGTACTTC; len: 14; abundance: .; v_gene: TRBV20-1; j_gene: TRBJ2-7; d_gene: .
CDR3aa: CASSLGPGRETQYF; CDR3nt: TGTGCTAGCAGCTTAGGTCCAGGGCGGGAGACCCAGTACTTC; len: 14; abundance: .; v_gene: TRBV7-7; j_gene: TRBJ2-5; d_gene: .
CDR3aa: CATSRDAGDPDTQYF; CDR3nt: TGTGCCACCAGCAGAGATGCGGGAGACCCAGATACGCAGTATTTT; len: 15; abundance: few; v_gene: TRBV15; j_gene: TRBJ2-3; d_gene: TRBD2
CDR3aa: CASSLVVAGGGYEQFF; CDR3nt: TGCGCCAGCAGCTTGGTTGTAGCGGGAGGGGGATATGAGCAGTTCTTC; len: 16; abundance: few; v_gene: TRBV5-1; j_gene: TRBJ2-1; d_gene: TRBD2
CDR3aa: CASSKGTAGGELFF; CDR3nt: TGTGCCAGCAGCAAGGGGACCGCAGGCGGGGAGCTGTTTTTT; len: 14; abundance: .; v_gene: TRBV5-4; j_gene: TRBJ2-2; d_gene: .
CDR3aa: CASSLAGDNYEQYF; CDR3nt: TGCGCCAGCAGCTTGGCCGGGGACAACTACGAGCAGTACTTC; len: 14; abundance: .; v_gene: TRBV5-1; j_gene: TRBJ2-7; d_gene: .
CDR3aa: CASSQDDRDGNYGYTF; CDR3nt: TGTGCCAGCAGCCAAGACGACAGGGACGGCAACTATGGCTACACCTTC; len: 16; abundance: .; v_gene: TRBV4-2; j_gene: TRBJ1-2; d_gene: TRBD1
CDR3aa: CSARRQSLTEAFF; CDR3nt: TGCAGTGCTAGACGACAGAGCCTAACTGAAGCTTTCTTT; len: 13; abundance: .; v_gene: TRBV20-1; j_gene: TRBJ1-1; d_gene: .
CDR3aa: CASSAGRGGNQPQHF; CDR3nt: TGTGCCAGCAGTGCGGGCAGGGGAGGAAATCAGCCCCAGCATTTT; len: 15; abundance: .; v_gene: TRBV2; j_gene: TRBJ1-5; d_gene: .
CDR3aa: CASKASNTGELFF; CDR3nt: TGTGCCAGCAAGGCCTCCAACACCGGGGAGCTGTTTTTT; len: 13; abundance: .; v_gene: TRBV3-1; j_gene: TRBJ2-2; d_gene: .
CDR3aa: CASRPRRDTEAFF; CDR3nt: TGCGCCAGCAGACCCCGACGGGACACTGAAGCTTTCTTT; len: 13; abundance: .; v_gene: TRBV5-1; j_gene: TRBJ1-1; d_gene: .
CDR3aa: CASSLALSEQPQHF; CDR3nt: TGTGCCAGCAGCTTAGCGCTCTCTGAACAGCCCCAGCATTTT; len: 14; abundance: few; v_gene: TRBV7-2; j_gene: TRBJ1-5; d_gene: .
CDR3aa: CASSFGGGPYYEQYF; CDR3nt: TGTGCCAGCAGCTTTGGAGGGGGCCCTTACTACGAGCAGTACTTC; len: 15; abundance: few; v_gene: TRBV11-2; j_gene: TRBJ2-7; d_gene: .
CDR3aa: CASSRGTGGKDTQYF; CDR3nt: TGTGCCAGCAGTCGAGGGACAGGGGGAAAAGATACGCAGTATTTT; len: 15; abundance: few; v_gene: TRBV6-1; j_gene: TRBJ2-3; d_gene: TRBD1
CDR3aa: CSVNWGTGPQNTDTQYF; CDR3nt: TGCAGCGTTAATTGGGGAACAGGACCTCAAAACACAGATACGCAGTATTTT; len: 17; abundance: many; v_gene: TRBV29-1; j_gene: TRBJ2-3; d_gene: .
CDR3aa: CASSPSASPKDEQFF; CDR3nt: TGTGCCAGCAGTCCCTCGGCTAGCCCTAAAGATGAGCAGTTCTTC; len: 15; abundance: few; v_gene: TRBV28; j_gene: TRBJ2-1; d_gene: .
CDR3aa: CSARRNGRDEQYF; CDR3nt: TGCAGTGCTAGGAGGAACGGGAGAGACGAGCAGTACTTC; len: 13; abundance: .; v_gene: TRBV20-1; j_gene: TRBJ2-7; d_gene: .
CDR3aa: CSVASNNEKLFF; CDR3nt: TGCAGCGTTGCTTCCAATAATGAAAAACTGTTTTTT; len: 12; abundance: .; v_gene: TRBV29-1; j_gene: TRBJ1-4; d_gene: .
CDR3aa: CSARRDRGVYEQYF; CDR3nt: TGCAGTGCTAGAAGGGACAGGGGGGTCTACGAGCAGTACTTC; len: 14; abundance: .; v_gene: TRBV20-1; j_gene: TRBJ2-7; d_gene: TRBD1
CDR3aa: CASRPGVFTTDTQYF; CDR3nt: TGTGCCAGCAGACCTGGGGTTTTTACCACAGATACGCAGTATTTT; len: 15; abundance: few; v_gene: TRBV12-3/TRBV12-4; j_gene: TRBJ2-3; d_gene: .
CDR3aa: CSASGPTYEQYF; CDR3nt: TGCAGTGCTAGTGGGCCGACCTACGAGCAGTACTTC; len: 12; abundance: .; v_gene: TRBV20-1; j_gene: TRBJ2-7; d_gene: .
CDR3aa: CASSQYDPQGEQFF; CDR3nt: TGTGCCAGCAGTCAATACGATCCCCAAGGGGAGCAGTTCTTC; len: 14; abundance: .; v_gene: TRBV6-1; j_gene: TRBJ2-1; d_gene: .
CDR3aa: CASSLERRGPGKETQYF; CDR3nt: TGTGCCAGCAGTTTGGAAAGGAGGGGGCCGGGAAAGGAGACCCAGTACTTC; len: 17; abundance: few; v_gene: TRBV12-3/TRBV12-4; j_gene: TRBJ2-5; d_gene: .
CDR3aa: CASGGTTYEQYF; CDR3nt: TGCGCCAGCGGCGGGACTACCTACGAGCAGTACTTC; len: 12; abundance: many; v_gene: TRBV5-1; j_gene: TRBJ2-7; d_gene: TRBD2
CDR3aa: CASSGQAPLMEQYF; CDR3nt: TGTGCCAGCAGTGGACAGGCGCCGTTAATGGAGCAGTACTTC; len: 14; abundance: once; v_gene: TRBV2; j_gene: TRBJ2-7; d_gene: .
CDR3aa: CASSLGDHSNQPQHF; CDR3nt: TGTGCCAGCAGCTTGGGGGACCATAGCAATCAGCCCCAGCATTTT; len: 15; abundance: few; v_gene: TRBV5-6; j_gene: TRBJ1-5; d_gene: .
CDR3aa: CATSRPGGAPFF; CDR3nt: TGTGCCACCAGCAGACCTGGGGGGGCCCCGTTCTTC; len: 12; abundance: .; v_gene: TRBV15; j_gene: TRBJ2-1; d_gene: .
CDR3aa: CASSPTDRDTGELFF; CDR3nt: TGTGCCAGCAGTCCCACGGACAGGGACACCGGGGAGCTGTTTTTT; len: 15; abundance: few; v_gene: TRBV6-1; j_gene: TRBJ2-2; d_gene: TRBD1
CDR3aa: CASHGNTGELFF; CDR3nt: TGTGCCAGCCACGGGAACACCGGGGAGCTGTTTTTT; len: 12; abundance: few; v_gene: TRBV6-5; j_gene: TRBJ2-2; d_gene: .
CDR3aa: CASSRSGSLREKLFF; CDR3nt: TGTGCCAGCAGTCGATCGGGATCTTTGAGAGAAAAACTGTTTTTT; len: 15; abundance: few; v_gene: TRBV12-3/TRBV12-4; j_gene: TRBJ1-4; d_gene: .
CDR3aa: CSALGSYEQFF; CDR3nt: TGCAGTGCCTTGGGGTCCTATGAGCAGTTCTTC; len: 11; abundance: few; v_gene: TRBV20-1; j_gene: TRBJ2-1; d_gene: .
CDR3aa: CATRRTTRGEQFF; CDR3nt: TGTGCCACACGGCGGACCACGCGAGGGGAGCAGTTCTTC; len: 13; abundance: .; v_gene: TRBV24-1; j_gene: TRBJ2-1; d_gene: .
CDR3aa: CSARAGGQETQYF; CDR3nt: TGCAGTGCTAGGGCAGGGGGGCAAGAGACCCAGTACTTC; len: 13; abundance: .; v_gene: TRBV20-1; j_gene: TRBJ2-5; d_gene: .
CDR3aa: CASIDRVGNEKLFF; CDR3nt: TGTGCCAGCATTGACAGGGTGGGGAATGAAAAACTGTTTTTT; len: 14; abundance: few; v_gene: TRBV6-1; j_gene: TRBJ1-4; d_gene: TRBD1
CDR3aa: CASSFGGAGGYTGELFF; CDR3nt: TGTGCCAGCAGTTTCGGGGGAGCGGGAGGGTACACCGGGGAGCTGTTTTTT; len: 17; abundance: .; v_gene: TRBV12-3/TRBV12-4; j_gene: TRBJ2-2; d_gene: TRBD2